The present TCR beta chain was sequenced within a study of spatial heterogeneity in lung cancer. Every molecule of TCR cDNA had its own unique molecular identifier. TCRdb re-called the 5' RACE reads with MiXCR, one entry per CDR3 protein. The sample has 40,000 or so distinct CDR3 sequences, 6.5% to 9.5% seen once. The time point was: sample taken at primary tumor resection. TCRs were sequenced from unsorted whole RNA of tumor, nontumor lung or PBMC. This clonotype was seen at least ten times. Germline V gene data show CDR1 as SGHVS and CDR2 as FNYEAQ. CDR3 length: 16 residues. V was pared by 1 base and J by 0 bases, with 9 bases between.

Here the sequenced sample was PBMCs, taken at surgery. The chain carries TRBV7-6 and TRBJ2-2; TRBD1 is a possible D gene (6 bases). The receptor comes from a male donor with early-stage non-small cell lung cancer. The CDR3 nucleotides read TGTGCCAGCAGCTTAGATGCAGGGGCGAACACCGGGGAGCTGTTTTTT. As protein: CASSLDAGANTGELFF.